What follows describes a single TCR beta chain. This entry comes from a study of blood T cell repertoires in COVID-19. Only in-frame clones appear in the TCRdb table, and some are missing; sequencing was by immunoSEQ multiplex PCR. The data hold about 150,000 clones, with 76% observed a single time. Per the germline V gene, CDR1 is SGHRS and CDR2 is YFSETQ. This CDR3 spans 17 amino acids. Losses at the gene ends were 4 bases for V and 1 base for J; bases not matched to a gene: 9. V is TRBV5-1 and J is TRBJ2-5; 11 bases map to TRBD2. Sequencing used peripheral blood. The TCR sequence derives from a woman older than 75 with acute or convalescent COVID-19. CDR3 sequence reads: CASSAQPTSGIQETQYF. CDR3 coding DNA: TGCGCCAGCAGCGCCCAACCGACTAGCGGGATCCAAGAGACCCAGTACTTC.